This T cell receptor beta chain was obtained from a study of blood T cells in healthy people across ages. Study-wide results and limits: PBMCs were not sorted, which prevented a conclusive comparison of naive versus antigen-experienced cells. Naive T cell percentage and TCR beta diversity correlated strongly.

Losses at the gene ends were 6 bases for V and 3 bases for J; bases not matched to a gene: 4. The CDR3 has 13 amino acids. The germline V gene has CDR1 MDHEN and CDR2 SYDVKM. Isolation recovered at least 7 million PBMCs from every sample. Concerning this clonotype: What it binds is unknown.

With a J-beta primer mix and a sample-barcoded 5' primer, a second PCR ran about 7 to 12 cycles. TCRdb re-derived calls from the 5' RACE reads in MiXCR, one entry per CDR3 protein. The table records 750,000 to 950,000 distinct CDR3 sequences, approximately 24% of them present only once. The sample also formed part of further work on T cells of mothers and their children. That paper adds: When the second PCR was run, its M1S primer added sample barcodes and 2-4 random nucleotides.

The chain has TRBV28 and TRBJ1-1; 7 bases are shared with TRBD1. Sequenced sample: blood. The clonotype comes from a boy younger than 18 in good health. The CDR3 here is CASRTGTHTEAFF. In DNA form, the CDR3 reads TGTGCCAGCAGGACAGGGACCCACACTGAAGCTTTCTTT. The whole variable domain, remainder taken from reference TRBV28 and TRBJ1-1, is DVKVTQSSRYLVKRTGEKVFLECVQDMDHENMFWYRQDPGLGLRLIYFSYDVKMKEKGDIPEGYSVSREKKERFSLILESASTNQTSMYLCASRTGTHTEAFFGQGTRLTVV.